A single sample is the source of the 24 T cell receptor beta chains below, sequenced in a study of blood T cells in healthy people across ages. Through a sample-barcoded 5' primer and a J-beta primer mix, a second PCR was run for about 6 to 12 cycles. One entry per CDR3 protein results from TCRdb running MiXCR on the 5' RACE reads. Of around 2 million distinct CDR3 sequences listed, roughly two fifths are singletons. The sequencing input was blood. The receptors shown here come from a human donor in good health.

The CDR3 nucleotides are TGCAGTGCCAGTCCCGGCCTATTTGGGACCCAGTACTTC. Translating it yields CSASPGLFGTQYF. The V and J genes are TRBV20-1 and TRBJ2-5; no definite D call. Germline loops: CDR1 DFQATT, CDR2 SNEGSKA (reference sequence). The CDR3 is 13 amino acids. Between the trimmed V and J ends, which lost 6 bases and 7 bases, there was a span of 18 bases.

This clonotype has just a few counts. The chain recombines TRBV6-4 with TRBJ1-2; D is perhaps TRBD1 (5 bases). Germline CDR1 is MRHNA and CDR2 is SNTAGT. The V end was cut by 8 bases, the J end by 4 bases, with 17 bases between. The length of the CDR3 is 14 residues. The CDR3 DNA reads TGTGCCAGCCCCCCGGTTGGGACCCCCTATGGCTACACCTTC. It yields the protein CASPPVGTPYGYTF.

This clonotype appeared a few times. A much more abundant neighbour one base away suggests this may be a read error. The CDR3 spells CSGEEGSYEQYF. The DNA of the CDR3 is TGCAGCGGTGAGGAGGGCTCCTACGAGCAGTACTTC. The rearrangement joins TRBV29-1 to TRBJ2-7, with D possibly TRBD2 on 6 matching bases. Looked up from germline, CDR1 is SQVTM and CDR2 is ANQGSEA. This CDR3 region has 12 residues. V lost 7 bases, J lost 0 bases, and 10 bases lay in between.

V and J are TRBV9 and TRBJ1-2, with D maybe TRBD1 (6 bases). Trimming stripped 0 bases from V and 8 bases from J, with 17 bases between. CDR3 length: 15 residues. Per germline, CDR1 SGDLS and CDR2 YYNGEE. CDR3 amino acids: CASSVERQGTGGYTF. The CDR3 DNA reads TGTGCCAGCAGCGTAGAAAGGCAGGGGACGGGCGGCTACACCTTC. Looking up the rest from reference TRBV9 and TRBJ1-2 gives the full variable domain: DSGVTQTPKHLITATGQRVTLRCSPRSGDLSVYWYQQSLDQGLQFLIQYYNGEERAKGNILERFSAQQFPDLHSELNLSSLELGDSALYFCASSVERQGTGGYTFGSGTRLTVV.

This clonotype was counted between two and nine times. This chain connects TRBV11-2 to TRBJ2-4; D is possibly TRBD2 (5 bases). Trimming stripped 1 base from V and 8 bases from J, with 9 bases between. CDR3 length: 13 residues. CDR1 SGHAT and CDR2 FQNNGV come from the germline V gene. The CDR3 sequence is CASSLAADYIQYF. CDR3 DNA sequence: TGTGCCAGCAGCTTAGCTGCGGACTACATTCAGTACTTC.

This clonotype was seen only a few times. The rearrangement uses TRBV9 and TRBJ2-5, with TRBD2 matching over 9 bases. This CDR3 region has 15 residues. The J segment lost 3 bases and the V segment lost 2 bases, leaving 5 bases of the junction unmatched. Germline V gene sequence: CDR1 SGDLS, CDR2 YYNGEE. The DNA for the CDR3 is TGTGCCAGCAGCGTCGGGCGGGGGGGAGAAGAGACCCAGTACTTC. Its translation: CASSVGRGGEETQYF.

The sample holds a few counts of this clonotype. The V and J genes are TRBV7-6 and TRBJ2-2; unclear D gene. Germline loops: CDR1 SGHVS, CDR2 FNYEAQ. This CDR3 has 15 amino acids. The V end was cut by 1 base, the J end by 2 bases, with 8 bases between. DNA for the CDR3: TGTGCCAGCAGCTTAGGGGTTTTTAACACCGGGGAGCTGTTTTTT. Encoded protein: CASSLGVFNTGELFF.

This clonotype was counted at least ten times. The chain combines TRBV7-2 with TRBJ2-3; D not resolved. Trimming cost V 0 bases and J 4 bases, with 5 bases left between them. The CDR3 is 13 amino acids. In germline, CDR1 is SGHTA, CDR2 FQGNSA. The CDR3 nucleotides are TGTGCCAGCAGCTTAGCTTTCGCAGATACGCAGTATTTT. It is translated as CASSLAFADTQYF.

This clonotype was counted ten times or more. V usage is TRBV6-6 and J usage is TRBJ2-7; 7 bases align to TRBD1. V shed 0 bases and J 7 bases; nucleotides not matched to a gene: 0. Germline V CDR1 and CDR2: MNHNY, SVGAGI (reference sequence). CDR3 size: 12 residues. The CDR3 loop reads CASSYSTGEQYF. In DNA, the CDR3 is TGTGCCAGCAGTTACTCGACAGGGGAGCAGTACTTC.

The CDR3: CSVPLTGGDGYTF. The DNA of the CDR3 is TGCAGCGTGCCACTTACAGGGGGTGATGGCTACACCTTC. This sequence joins TRBV29-1 and TRBJ1-2, with 8 nucleotides matching TRBD1. The CDR3 is 13 amino acids. The V gene end was trimmed by 6 bases and the J gene end by 6 bases; junction bases not matched to a gene: 9. The germline V gene has CDR1 SQVTM and CDR2 ANQGSEA.

This clonotype was counted once. J is TRBJ1-1 and V is TRBV7-9; possibly TRBD1 for D (6 bases). The CDR3 sequence is 14 residues long. V lost 4 bases and J lost 3, with 12 bases in between. CDR1 and CDR2 from the germline V gene are SEHNR and FQNEAQ (reference sequence). This chain's CDR3 is CASSCQGHDTEAFF. The CDR3 DNA sequence: TGTGCCAGCAGCTGCCAGGGGCATGACACTGAAGCTTTCTTT.

The chain is built from TRBV20-1 and TRBJ1-2, with 9 bases matching TRBD1. Unmatched junction bases numbered 15, after V lost 6 bases and J lost 7 bases. This CDR3 has 15 residues. The V gene's germline CDR1 is DFQATT and CDR2 SNEGSKA (reference sequence). The DNA of the CDR3 is TGCAGTGCCCCGGACCGGGACAGGGTTTTTTCTGGCTACACCTTC. Translation: CSAPDRDRVFSGYTF.

The gene calls are TRBV19 and TRBJ1-4; D ambiguous. The CDR3 is 16 amino acids. V lost 3 bases to trimming and J lost 0 bases, with 11 bases between them. Germline V gives CDR1 LNHDA, CDR2 SQIVND (reference sequence). CDR3 in amino acids: CASSIPGAATNEKLFF. DNA for the CDR3: TGTGCCAGTAGTATCCCAGGAGCCGCAACTAATGAAAAACTGTTTTTT.

This clonotype was found a few times. This rearrangement joins TRBV6-5 to TRBJ2-3; 7 bases match TRBD2. CDR1 is MNHEY and CDR2 is SVGAGI in the germline V gene. Trimming cost V 0 bases and J 2 bases; bases outside gene matches: 5. This CDR3 has 16 residues. CDR3 in DNA: TGTGCCAGCAGTTACTCAGGGGAGGGCACCACAGATACGCAGTATTTT. Translated, it gives CASSYSGEGTTDTQYF.

This clonotype was detected only a few times. The chain combines TRBV7-4 with TRBJ2-7; D is undetermined. This CDR3 is built from 12 residues. CDR1 and CDR2 from the germline V gene are SGHVT and SQSDAQ. The germline V and J ends were trimmed by 6 bases and 3 bases, with 9 bases remaining between them. The CDR3 sequence: CASRPGNYEQYF. DNA for the CDR3: TGTGCCAGCAGGCCCGGAAACTACGAGCAGTACTTC.

The rearrangement uses TRBV29-1 and TRBJ2-1; maybe TRBD2 (6 bases). This CDR3 is 15 amino acids long. Trimming removed 7 bases at V and 0 bases at J, with 16 bases between. Germline loops: CDR1 SQVTM, CDR2 ANQGSEA. The CDR3 region has the DNA TGCAGCGCCCGGGGGACCCAGGGCTCCTACAATGAGCAGTTCTTC. Residues: CSARGTQGSYNEQFF.

This chain connects TRBV5-6 to TRBJ1-1; no reliable D call. CDR1 is SGHDT and CDR2 is YYEEEE in the germline V gene. This CDR3 region has 13 residues. V lost 3 bases to trimming and J lost 6 bases, with 12 bases between them. The CDR3 here is CASSSIAAPEAFF. The CDR3 DNA reads as TGTGCCAGCAGCTCCATCGCGGCACCTGAAGCTTTCTTT.

This clonotype was picked up many times. At one end, the junction sequence differs from germline, possibly due to a read error. The rearrangement links TRBV5-1 to TRBJ2-5, with D tentatively TRBD1 or TRBD2 (5 bases each). The CDR3 totals 14 residues. CDR1 is SGHRS, CDR2 YFSETQ, per germline. The CDR3 loop is CASSSGTLQETQYF. The CDR3 coding sequence is TGTGCCAGCTCATCGGGGACCTTACAAGAGACCCAGTACTTC.

This clonotype was detected only a few times. The chain combines TRBV29-1 with TRBJ1-1, with a possible D match to TRBD1 (6 bases). The germline V gene has CDR1 SQVTM and CDR2 ANQGSEA. The CDR3 covers 13 residues. V gave up 1 base and J gave up 1 base, with 7 bases separating them. The CDR3 is CSVEVGANTEAFF. The CDR3, as DNA: TGCAGCGTTGAAGTGGGGGCGAACACTGAAGCTTTCTTT.

This clonotype was recorded a few times. V and J are TRBV4-2 and TRBJ2-4; D not certain. The DNA matches TRBJ2-7 better at its end, which makes the J call doubtful. This CDR3 contains 13 residues. The germline V gene encodes CDR1 LGHNA and CDR2 YNFKEQ. CDR3 sequence: CASSQESRNEQYF. The CDR3 nucleotides are TGTGCCAGCAGCCAAGAATCCCGCAACGAGCAGTACTTC.

About this clonotype: Germline is not matched at one junction end, which may reflect a read error. The rearrangement uses TRBV27 and TRBJ1-5, with D tentatively TRBD1 (5 bases). The CDR3 contains 15 residues. Germline V lookup: CDR1 MNHEY, CDR2 SMNVEV (reference sequence). CDR3 DNA sequence: TGTGCCAACAGTATCGGGGGGGAGCTAGATCAGCCCCAGCATTTT. Amino acid sequence: CANSIGGELDQPQHF.

V usage is TRBV3-1 and J usage is TRBJ2-4; D may be TRBD1 or TRBD2 (5 bases each). The DNA end is a closer match to TRBJ2-5, so the J assignment may be wrong. This CDR3 has 16 residues. Germline lookup yields CDR1 LGHDT and CDR2 YNNKEL (reference sequence). The CDR3 coding sequence is TGTGCCAGCAGCCAAAACCCTCCGGGACGACAAGAGACCCAGTACTTC. It yields the protein CASSQNPPGRQETQYF.

This clonotype was detected many times. V usage is TRBV4-1 and J usage is TRBJ2-1, with 9 nucleotides matching TRBD1. This CDR3 spans 14 amino acids. The junction had 6 bases not matched to a gene; V was cut back by 8 bases and J by 4 bases. Germline V gene sequence: CDR1 MGHRA, CDR2 YSYEKL. CDR3 sequence reads: CASSGTGRYNEQFF. The CDR3 coding sequence is TGCGCCAGCTCCGGGACAGGGCGATACAATGAGCAGTTCTTC.

The chain joins TRBV7-9 to TRBJ1-4; no clear D. CDR1 and CDR2 (germline): SEHNR, FQNEAQ (reference sequence). This CDR3 contains 14 residues. V gave up 0 bases and J gave up 4 bases, with 6 bases separating them. The DNA for the CDR3 is TGTGCCAGCAGCTTAGCAGGGCTTAATGAAAAACTGTTTTTT. This translates into CASSLAGLNEKLFF.